These 13 T cell receptor beta chains were sequenced from one sample in a study of shared clonotypes between healthy human individuals. Naive CD8 populations comprised CD45RO-negative cells positively selected for CCR7, excluding terminally differentiated effector memory CD45RA+ cells. The protocol was immunoSEQ multiplex PCR, while the TCRdb copy is restricted to in-frame clones and leaves out a portion. The table includes some 1,900,000 clones, over 85% detected once. Sequencing was performed on naive CD8+ T cells sorted from blood. These receptors were taken from a man between 18 and 35 years old in good health.

The rearrangement links TRBV4-1 to TRBJ2-7; 8 nucleotides align to TRBD2. The CDR3 runs 15 residues. V gave up 3 bases and J gave up 1 base; unmatched junction bases: 5. CDR1 is MGHRA, CDR2 YSYEKL, per germline. CDR3 coding DNA: TGCGCCAGCAGCCAGTCAGCGGGGGTATCCTACGAGCAGTACTTC. Protein: CASSQSAGVSYEQYF.

This rearrangement joins TRBV7-9 to TRBJ2-7, with TRBD1 identical over 10 bases. There are 15 residues in the CDR3. The V gene's germline CDR1 is SEHNR and CDR2 FQNEAQ (reference sequence). V trimming: 3 bases; J trimming: 4 bases; junction bases outside the gene matches: 6. The DNA of the CDR3 is TGTGCCAGCAGCTTGGAGACAGGGGGCGTGTACGAGCAGTACTTC. Encoded protein: CASSLETGGVYEQYF.

The genes are TRBV6-1 and TRBJ1-1; TRBD1 aligns across 8 bases. V lost 2 bases, J lost 4 bases, and 6 bases stayed unmatched. CDR3 size: 15 residues. CDR1 MNHNS and CDR2 SASEGT come from the germline V gene. In DNA form, the CDR3 reads TGTGCCAGCAGTGAAAGGGGACAGGCTCGCACTGAAGCTTTCTTT. Protein product: CASSERGQARTEAFF.

This rearrangement joins TRBV2 to TRBJ2-5; 15 bases fit TRBD2. After removal of 6 bases from V and 1 base from J, the junction contained 3 bases not matched to a gene. Germline V gene sequence: CDR1 SNHLY, CDR2 FYNNEI. The CDR3 is made up of 16 amino acids. In DNA, the CDR3 is TGTGCCAGCAGGGGGACTAGCGGGGGGATCCAAGAGACCCAGTACTTC. As protein: CASRGTSGGIQETQYF.

This clone was counted between two and nine times. At the DNA level, this CDR3 is encoded by other sequences in the same sample as well. The chain recombines TRBV9 with TRBJ2-7; TRBD2 might be the D (5 bases). V lost 4 bases to trimming and J lost 3 bases, with 11 bases between them. The CDR3 loop spans 13 amino acids. Germline V gives CDR1 SGDLS, CDR2 YYNGEE. The CDR3 sequence: CASSPPGSYEQYF. The CDR3 DNA is TGTGCCAGCAGCCCCCCGGGGAGCTACGAGCAGTACTTC.

The chain has TRBV7-2 and TRBJ2-1; 12 nucleotides agree with TRBD2. V trimming: 5 bases; J trimming: 10 bases; junction bases outside the gene matches: 12. The CDR3 covers 16 residues. The germline V gene has CDR1 SGHTA and CDR2 FQGNSA. The CDR3 is CASSPRLAGVFQEQFF. CDR3 nucleotide sequence: TGTGCCAGCAGCCCGCGACTAGCGGGAGTATTTCAGGAGCAGTTCTTC.

The chain combines TRBV13 with TRBJ1-5; D not certain. Trimming took 0 bases from V and 5 from J, leaving 5 bases between them. The CDR3 is 13 amino acids. Per germline, CDR1 PRHDT and CDR2 FYEKMQ (reference sequence). The CDR3 loop reads CASSLGQYQPQHF. CDR3 nucleotides: TGTGCCAGCAGCTTAGGACAATATCAGCCCCAGCATTTT.

In this sample, this clone turned up a few times. The V and J genes are TRBV19 and TRBJ2-7, with D possibly TRBD1 on 7 matching bases. Trimming took 3 bases from V and 4 from J, leaving 16 bases between them. This CDR3 comprises 15 residues. Germline CDR1 LNHDA, CDR2 SQIVND (reference sequence). The CDR3 loop reads CASSIQEGAWYEQYF. CDR3 nucleotide sequence: TGTGCCAGTAGTATCCAGGAGGGGGCATGGTACGAGCAGTACTTC. Together with reference TRBV19 and TRBJ2-7, the CDR3 gives the full variable domain: DGGITQSPKYLFRKEGQNVTLSCEQNLNHDAMYWYRQDPGQGLRLIYYSQIVNDFQKGDIAEGYSVSREKKESFPLTVTSAQKNPTAFYLCASSIQEGAWYEQYFGPGTRLTVT.

The gene calls are TRBV7-2 and TRBJ1-2; D uncertain. This CDR3 is built from 18 residues. V was pared by 2 bases and J by 2 bases, with 21 bases between. Germline V CDR1 and CDR2: SGHTA, FQGNSA. CDR3 sequence: CASSLISWGGQVNYGYTF. DNA of the CDR3: TGTGCCAGCAGCTTAATTTCATGGGGAGGGCAGGTCAACTATGGCTACACCTTC.

The genes are TRBV4-3 and TRBJ2-3; tentative D call: TRBD2 (5 bases). Germline loops: CDR1 LGHNA, CDR2 YSLEER. The CDR3 totals 15 residues. V was shortened by 0 bases and J by 0 bases, with 7 bases between the two germline ends. CDR3 in amino acids: CASSQDGLSTDTQYF. CDR3 nucleotide sequence: TGCGCCAGCAGCCAAGATGGACTTAGCACAGATACGCAGTATTTT.

This chain joins TRBV27 and TRBJ1-6; 10 bases line up with TRBD1. The germline V gene has CDR1 MNHEY and CDR2 SMNVEV (reference sequence). V lost 2 bases, J lost 10 bases, and 8 bases stayed unmatched. The CDR3 sequence is 16 residues long. In nucleotides, the CDR3 is TGTGCCAGCAGTTTAGAATCGGACAGGGGGAGCTCACCCCTCCACTTT. Its protein product is CASSLESDRGSSPLHF.

Concerning this clone itself: The same CDR3 can be traced to other DNA sequences in this sample. This sequence joins TRBV7-9 and TRBJ1-1; TRBD1 agrees at 7 bases. V lost 6 bases, J lost 5 bases, and 6 bases stayed unmatched. CDR1 SEHNR and CDR2 FQNEAQ come from the germline V gene (reference sequence). This CDR3 has 13 amino acids. CDR3 protein: CASSLSGGTEAFF. DNA for the CDR3: TGTGCCAGCAGTTTATCAGGGGGGACTGAAGCTTTCTTT. Together with reference TRBV7-9 and TRBJ1-1, the CDR3 gives the full variable domain: DTGVSQNPRHKITKRGQNVTFRCDPISEHNRLYWYRQTLGQGPEFLTYFQNEAQLEKSRLLSDRFSAERPKGSFSTLEIQRTEQGDSAMYLCASSLSGGTEAFFGQGTRLTVV.

This chain joins TRBV6-6 and TRBJ2-1; no clear D. Germline loops: CDR1 MNHNY, CDR2 SVGAGI (reference sequence). This CDR3 has 14 residues. With 7 bases removed from V and 0 bases from J, the gap between germline ends came to 10 bases. CDR3 in amino acids: CASTIESSYNEQFF. DNA for the CDR3: TGTGCCAGCACCATCGAGAGCTCCTACAATGAGCAGTTCTTC.